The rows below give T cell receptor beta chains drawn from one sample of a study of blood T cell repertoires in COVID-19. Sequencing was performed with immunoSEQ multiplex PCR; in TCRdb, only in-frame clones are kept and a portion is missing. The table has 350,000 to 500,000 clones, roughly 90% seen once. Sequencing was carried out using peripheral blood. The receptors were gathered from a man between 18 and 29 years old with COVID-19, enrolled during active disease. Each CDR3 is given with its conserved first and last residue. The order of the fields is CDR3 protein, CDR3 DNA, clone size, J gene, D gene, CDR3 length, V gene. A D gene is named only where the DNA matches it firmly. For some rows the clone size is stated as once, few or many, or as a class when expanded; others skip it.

CDR3aa: CASSSVYRGRREQYF; CDR3nt: TGCGCCAGCAGCTCCGTGTACAGGGGGCGTAGGGAGCAGTACTTC; abundance: .; j_gene: TRBJ2-7; d_gene: TRBD1; len: 15; v_gene: TRBV5-1
CDR3aa: CASSPQSAGVGVGELFF; CDR3nt: TGTGCCAGCAGCCCCCAATCGGCTGGGGTCGGGGTCGGGGAGCTGTTTTTT; abundance: .; j_gene: TRBJ2-2; d_gene: .; len: 17; v_gene: TRBV28
CDR3aa: CASSRRAGYSGYTF; CDR3nt: TGTGCCAGCTCACGCCGGGCGGGGTATAGTGGCTACACCTTC; abundance: .; j_gene: TRBJ1-2; d_gene: .; len: 14; v_gene: TRBV18
CDR3aa: CASSQDRGLAYEQYF; CDR3nt: TGTGCCAGCAGCCAAGATAGGGGTCTAGCCTACGAGCAGTACTTC; abundance: .; j_gene: TRBJ2-7; d_gene: .; len: 15; v_gene: TRBV3-1/TRBV3-2
CDR3aa: CASSLGEGKGDTQYF; CDR3nt: TGCGCCAGCAGCTTGGGGGAAGGAAAGGGGGATACGCAGTATTTT; abundance: .; j_gene: TRBJ2-3; d_gene: .; len: 15; v_gene: TRBV5-1
CDR3aa: CASSLRENTEAFF; CDR3nt: TGTGCCAGCAGTTTGCGAGAAAACACTGAAGCTTTCTTT; abundance: .; j_gene: TRBJ1-1; d_gene: .; len: 13; v_gene: TRBV27
CDR3aa: CASSWDSSSYNEQFF; CDR3nt: TGTGCCAGCAGCTGGGACTCCAGCTCCTACAATGAGCAGTTCTTC; abundance: .; j_gene: TRBJ2-1; d_gene: .; len: 15; v_gene: TRBV11-2
CDR3aa: CASSGPFLSGGTSNTQYF; CDR3nt: TGTGCCAGCAGCGGACCCTTCCTTAGCGGAGGTACCTCCAATACGCAGTATTTT; abundance: .; j_gene: TRBJ2-3; d_gene: .; len: 18; v_gene: TRBV13
CDR3aa: CASTISGTGVYEQFF; CDR3nt: TGCGCCAGCACAATCTCCGGGACAGGGGTGTATGAGCAGTTCTTC; abundance: .; j_gene: TRBJ2-1; d_gene: TRBD1; len: 15; v_gene: TRBV23-1
CDR3aa: CASSPLGSASPLHF; CDR3nt: TGTGCCAGCAGCCCTCTAGGTAGTGCTTCACCCCTCCACTTT; abundance: few; j_gene: TRBJ1-6; d_gene: .; len: 14; v_gene: TRBV14
CDR3aa: CASSGRLAGNEQFF; CDR3nt: TGCGCCAGCAGCGGGAGACTAGCCGGTAATGAGCAGTTCTTC; abundance: once; j_gene: TRBJ2-1; d_gene: TRBD2; len: 14; v_gene: TRBV5-1
CDR3aa: CASSLRDRGGYTF; CDR3nt: TGTGCCAGCAGTCTCCGGGACAGGGGTGGCTACACCTTC; abundance: once; j_gene: TRBJ1-2; d_gene: TRBD1; len: 13; v_gene: TRBV6-5
CDR3aa: CASIFDRYEQYF; CDR3nt: TGTGCCAGCATTTTCGACAGATACGAGCAGTACTTC; abundance: .; j_gene: TRBJ2-7; d_gene: .; len: 12; v_gene: TRBV6-5
CDR3aa: CASSDVRGGNEQFF; CDR3nt: TGTGCCAGCAGTGATGTTCGGGGGGGCAATGAGCAGTTCTTC; abundance: .; j_gene: TRBJ2-1; d_gene: TRBD2; len: 14; v_gene: TRBV6-1
CDR3aa: CASSQGAGTGGSEQYF; CDR3nt: TGCGCCAGCAGCCAAGGTGCCGGGACAGGGGGCTCCGAGCAGTACTTC; abundance: few; j_gene: TRBJ2-7; d_gene: TRBD1; len: 16; v_gene: TRBV4-1
CDR3aa: CASRGTYEQFF; CDR3nt: TGTGCCAGCAGGGGGACCTATGAGCAGTTCTTC; abundance: .; j_gene: TRBJ2-1; d_gene: TRBD1; len: 11; v_gene: TRBV19
CDR3aa: CASSGGGDRTDTQYF; CDR3nt: TGTGCCAGCAGCGGCGGGGGGGATCGCACAGATACGCAGTATTTT; abundance: .; j_gene: TRBJ2-3; d_gene: .; len: 15; v_gene: TRBV21-1
CDR3aa: CASSFGAPSGNTIYF; CDR3nt: TGTGCCAGCAGTTTTGGGGCCCCAAGTGGCAACACCATATATTTT; abundance: .; j_gene: TRBJ1-3; d_gene: .; len: 15; v_gene: TRBV27
CDR3aa: CSASAEQTNYGYTF; CDR3nt: TGCAGTGCTAGTGCCGAGCAAACTAACTATGGCTACACCTTC; abundance: .; j_gene: TRBJ1-2; d_gene: .; len: 14; v_gene: TRBV20-1
CDR3aa: CASSLQGGRYEQYF; CDR3nt: TGTGCCAGCAGTCTCCAGGGGGGTCGGTACGAGCAGTACTTC; abundance: .; j_gene: TRBJ2-7; d_gene: .; len: 14; v_gene: TRBV28
CDR3aa: CASSIATGAGGPGNIQYF; CDR3nt: TGTGCCAGTAGTATTGCAACCGGAGCGGGAGGGCCAGGAAACATTCAGTACTTC; abundance: .; j_gene: TRBJ2-4; d_gene: TRBD2; len: 18; v_gene: TRBV19
CDR3aa: CASSQQLQGGETQYF; CDR3nt: TGTGCCAGCAGCCAACAGTTACAGGGTGGAGAGACCCAGTACTTC; abundance: once; j_gene: TRBJ2-5; d_gene: .; len: 15; v_gene: TRBV3-1/TRBV3-2
CDR3aa: CASRNPSGTGEEKLFF; CDR3nt: TGTGCCAGCAGGAACCCCTCCGGGACAGGGGAGGAAAAACTGTTTTTT; abundance: .; j_gene: TRBJ1-4; d_gene: .; len: 16; v_gene: TRBV21-1
CDR3aa: CASSSNNEQFF; CDR3nt: TGCGCCAGCAGCTCCAACAATGAGCAGTTCTTC; abundance: once; j_gene: TRBJ2-1; d_gene: .; len: 11; v_gene: TRBV5-1
CDR3aa: CASSHPGKAYEQYF; CDR3nt: TGTGCCAGTAGTCACCCAGGGAAGGCCTACGAGCAGTACTTC; abundance: .; j_gene: TRBJ2-7; d_gene: .; len: 14; v_gene: TRBV19
CDR3aa: CASSLGLDRGGYEQYF; CDR3nt: TGTGCCAGCAGCTTGGGATTGGACAGGGGAGGGTACGAGCAGTACTTC; abundance: .; j_gene: TRBJ2-7; d_gene: TRBD1; len: 16; v_gene: TRBV5-6
CDR3aa: CVRSGTSGVDLSYEQYF; CDR3nt: TGTGTCAGAAGCGGGACTAGCGGGGTGGACCTATCCTACGAGCAGTACTTC; abundance: .; j_gene: TRBJ2-7; d_gene: .; len: 17; v_gene: TRBV7-5
CDR3aa: CASSKTRGSGNTIYF; CDR3nt: TGTGCCAGCAGCAAAACCCGGGGGTCCGGAAACACCATATATTTT; abundance: .; j_gene: TRBJ1-3; d_gene: .; len: 15; v_gene: TRBV7-9
CDR3aa: CASSFHSRGNTEAFF; CDR3nt: TGTGCCAGCAGCTTCCACAGCAGGGGGAACACTGAAGCTTTCTTT; abundance: .; j_gene: TRBJ1-1; d_gene: .; len: 15; v_gene: TRBV7-2
CDR3aa: CASSLRGSETQYF; CDR3nt: TGTGCCAGCAGCTTACGGGGGTCAGAGACCCAGTACTTC; abundance: .; j_gene: TRBJ2-5; d_gene: .; len: 13; v_gene: TRBV7-3
CDR3aa: CASSLGSGGNTGELFF; CDR3nt: TGTGCCAGCAGCTTGGGCAGCGGGGGGAACACCGGGGAGCTGTTTTTT; abundance: once; j_gene: TRBJ2-2; d_gene: TRBD2; len: 16; v_gene: TRBV5-4